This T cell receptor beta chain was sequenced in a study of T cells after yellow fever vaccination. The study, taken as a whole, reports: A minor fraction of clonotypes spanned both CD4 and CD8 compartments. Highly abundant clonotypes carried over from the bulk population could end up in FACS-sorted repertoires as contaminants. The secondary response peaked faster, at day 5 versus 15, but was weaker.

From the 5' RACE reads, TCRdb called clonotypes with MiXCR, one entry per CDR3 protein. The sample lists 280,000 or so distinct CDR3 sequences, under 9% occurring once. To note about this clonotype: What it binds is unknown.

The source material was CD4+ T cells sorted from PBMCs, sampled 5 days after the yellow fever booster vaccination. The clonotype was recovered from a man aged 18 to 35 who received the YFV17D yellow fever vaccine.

The CDR3 DNA follows: TGTGCCTGGAGTGGGACAGTAACTAATGAAAAACTGTTTTTT. Its translation is CAWSGTVTNEKLFF. The chain carries TRBV30 and TRBJ1-4; TRBD1 might be the D (6 bases). Trimming stripped 1 base from V and 1 base from J, with 7 bases between. This CDR3 is 14 amino acids long. CDR1 is GTSNPN and CDR2 is SVGIG in the germline V gene (reference sequence).